This entry describes one TCR beta chain. The CDR3 is 12 residues long. Per the germline V gene, CDR1 is SGHRS and CDR2 is YFSETQ. V gave up 6 bases and J gave up 6 bases; unmatched junction bases: 5. This record comes from a study of blood T cell repertoires in COVID-19. Overall study: Sites in the United States, Italy and Spain provided acute and convalescent COVID-19 samples. Nucleic acid was either cDNA or gDNA, and it came from T cells, B-cell-depleted T cells, or PBMCs.

How the authors handled the data: Researchers report that nucleated cell counts were estimated from reference gene primer amplification. TCRdb's copy holds only in-frame clones and misses some; the assay was immunoSEQ multiplex PCR. V and J calls plus clone size are reproduced from that table; the DNA served to infer D and trimming. The sample includes tens of thousands of clones, 69% of them seen just once. The receptor was isolated from a man older than 75 with acute or convalescent COVID-19. The chain recombines TRBV5-1 with TRBJ1-2; 7 nucleotides line up with TRBD1. The sample was peripheral blood. The CDR3 DNA reads as TGCGCCAGCACCGATGACAGGGATGGCTACACCTTC. It translates to CASTDDRDGYTF. Using reference TRBV5-1 and TRBJ1-2 for the parts outside the CDR3, the full variable domain is KAGVTQTPRYLIKTRGQQVTLSCSPISGHRSVSWYQQTPGQGLQFLFEYFSETQRNKGNFPGRFSGRQFSNSRSEMNVSTLELGDSALYLCASTDDRDGYTFGSGTRLTVV.